These 30 T cell receptor beta chains originate from one sample sequenced in a study of blood T cells in healthy people across ages. With a J-beta primer mix and a sample-barcoded 5' primer, a second PCR ran roughly 6 to 12 cycles. TCRdb passed the 5' RACE reads through MiXCR, listing each CDR3 protein once. The sample records over a million distinct CDR3 sequences, more than 40% being singletons. Sequencing was done on a sample of blood. These receptor sequences come from a woman aged 60-70 years in good health.

The V call is TRBV11-2, the J call TRBJ2-7, with unresolved D. V was pared by 1 base and J by 10 bases, with 14 bases between. Germline V lookup: CDR1 SGHAT, CDR2 FQNNGV. The CDR3 has 13 residues. The CDR3 DNA sequence: TGTGCCAGCAGCTTAGTCCCCAAAGAGGCCCAGTACTTC. Protein product: CASSLVPKEAQYF. Using reference TRBV11-2 and TRBJ2-7 for the parts outside the CDR3, the full variable domain is EAGVAQSPRYKIIEKRQSVAFWCNPISGHATLYWYQQILGQGPKLLIQFQNNGVVDDSQLPKDRFSAERLKGVDSTLKIQPAKLEDSAVYLCASSLVPKEAQYFGPGTRLTVT.

This chain connects TRBV27 to TRBJ2-7; 7 nucleotides align to TRBD1. The J segment lost 4 bases and the V segment lost 5 bases, leaving 14 bases of the junction unmatched. CDR1 is MNHEY and CDR2 is SMNVEV in the germline V gene (reference sequence). CDR3 size: 16 residues. CDR3 in amino acids: CASSAYTGEFSYEQYF. In DNA form, the CDR3 reads TGTGCCAGCAGTGCGTATACAGGGGAATTTTCGTACGAGCAGTACTTC.

This clonotype turned up a few times. This rearrangement joins TRBV29-1 to TRBJ1-2, with no clear D. CDR1 is SQVTM and CDR2 is ANQGSEA in the germline V gene. The CDR3 runs to 13 residues. Trimming took off 7 bases at V and 0 bases at J, with 12 bases between the two ends. The CDR3 DNA follows: TGCAGCGCTGAGACGGGAGCTAACTATGGCTACACCTTC. This encodes CSAETGANYGYTF.

As regards this clonotype: A much larger clone differs from this one at a single base, so this may be a read error. V and J are TRBV27 and TRBJ1-2; D perhaps matches TRBD1 (6 bases). This CDR3 spans 13 amino acids. Germline CDR1 is MNHEY and CDR2 is SMNVEV (reference sequence). CDR3 DNA sequence: TGTACCAGCAGTCCTACAGGGAGCTATGGCTACACCTTC. Encoded protein: CTSSPTGSYGYTF.

Notes on this clonotype: This may stem from a read error, because a much larger clone lies one nucleotide away. This sequence joins TRBV6-5 and TRBJ2-1; 10 nucleotides agree with TRBD2. Losses at the gene ends were 5 bases for V and 6 bases for J; bases not matched to a gene: 7. The germline CDR1 and CDR2 sequences are MNHEY and SVGAGI. This CDR3 has 15 residues. The CDR3 reads CASSPSGGPCNEQFF. Here the CDR3 DNA reads TGTGCCAGCAGTCCTAGCGGGGGACCCTGCAATGAGCAGTTCTTC.

The rearrangement joins TRBV20-1 to TRBJ1-1; D unresolved. Germline lookup yields CDR1 DFQATT and CDR2 SNEGSKA (reference sequence). This CDR3 is built from 12 residues. V was cut by 6 bases and J by 10 bases, with 18 bases left in between. CDR3 sequence: CSASAFVWGAFF. The CDR3, as DNA: TGCAGTGCAAGCGCGTTTGTCTGGGGAGCTTTCTTT.

Concerning this clonotype itself: Mismatch with germline at one junction end may stem from a read error. The chain joins TRBV7-6 to TRBJ1-5; tentative D call: TRBD1 (5 bases). From germline, CDR1 is SGHVS and CDR2 FNYEAQ. The CDR3 has 14 residues. DNA of the CDR3: TGTGCCTGCAGCCCCCTCCCGACAGTTCAGCCCCAGCATTTT. The encoded protein is CACSPLPTVQPQHF.

V is TRBV20-1 and J is TRBJ2-1, with 8 bases identical to TRBD1. The J call may be faulty, since TRBJ2-7 better matches the DNA end. This CDR3 has 20 amino acids. From germline, CDR1 is DFQATT and CDR2 SNEGSKA (reference sequence). The CDR3 coding sequence is TGCAGTGCTAGCCTAATTGGACAGGGTAGCCGCTGGAGCTCCTACAATGAGCAGTACTTC. The encoded protein is CSASLIGQGSRWSSYNEQYF.

The chain is built from TRBV2 and TRBJ1-5; no clear D. The CDR3 has 13 residues. V lost 2 bases and J lost 7, with 9 bases in between. The germline V gene encodes CDR1 SNHLY and CDR2 FYNNEI. The CDR3, as DNA: TGTGCCAGCAGTGAACAGGTGTACCAGCCCCAGCATTTT. Translated, it gives CASSEQVYQPQHF.

The rearrangement joins TRBV9 to TRBJ2-5; D is uncertain. This CDR3 is built from 14 residues. Trimming took off 0 bases at V and 5 bases at J, with 11 bases between the two ends. The germline V gene has CDR1 SGDLS and CDR2 YYNGEE. The CDR3 DNA is TGTGCCAGCAGCGTAGGTTCCGGATGGGAGACCCAGTACTTC. Encoded protein: CASSVGSGWETQYF.

V is TRBV6-1 and J is TRBJ2-5, with 7 bases that match TRBD1. Trimming removed 5 bases from V and 3 bases from J; junction bases left unmatched: 9. The CDR3 is made up of 15 amino acids. CDR1 and CDR2 from the germline V gene are MNHNS and SASEGT. CDR3 nucleotide sequence: TGTGCCAGCAGTAGAGTCGGACAGGCCGAAGAGACCCAGTACTTC. Translating it yields CASSRVGQAEETQYF.

Written as DNA, the CDR3 is TGCGCCAGCAGATTGCCACCTAGCGGGCACAATGAGCAGTTCTTC. As protein: CASRLPPSGHNEQFF. The chain combines TRBV5-1 with TRBJ2-1; 8 nucleotides line up with TRBD2. The CDR3 runs to 15 residues. Germline V gene data show CDR1 as SGHRS and CDR2 as YFSETQ. J lost 5 bases, V lost 5 bases, and 9 bases had no gene match. The variable domain in full, completed from reference TRBV5-1 and TRBJ2-1, reads KAGVTQTPRYLIKTRGQQVTLSCSPISGHRSVSWYQQTPGQGLQFLFEYFSETQRNKGNFPGRFSGRQFSNSRSEMNVSTLELGDSALYLCASRLPPSGHNEQFFGPGTRLTVL.

This clonotype was seen a handful of times. The rearrangement joins TRBV12-3 or TRBV12-4 to TRBJ2-4, with no clear D. Trimming stripped 6 bases from V and 6 bases from J, with 6 bases between. The CDR3 is 11 amino acids. CDR3 bases: TGTGCCAGCAGCCCTACAAACATTCAGTACTTC. This gives the protein CASSPTNIQYF.

V and J are TRBV5-5 and TRBJ1-6; D is unresolved. The CDR3 is 14 residues long. Germline V gene data show CDR1 as SGHKS and CDR2 as YYEKEE (reference sequence). Between the trimmed V and J ends, which lost 3 bases and 7 bases, there was a span of 11 bases. The CDR3 is CASSYTQQNSPLHF. DNA for the CDR3: TGTGCCAGCAGCTACACTCAACAGAATTCACCCCTCCACTTT.

This clonotype was counted between two and nine times. CDR3 in amino acids: CASTGAYTQYF. DNA for the CDR3: TGTGCCAGCACTGGGGCATATACGCAGTATTTT. The chain uses TRBV27 and TRBJ2-3; the D gene is possibly TRBD1 (5 bases). There are 11 residues in the CDR3. Germline V CDR1 and CDR2: MNHEY, SMNVEV (reference sequence). The V gene lost 7 bases and the J gene lost 7 bases, with 9 bases spanning the gap.

V gene TRBV10-2 combines with J gene TRBJ2-7; tentative D call: TRBD2 (6 bases). Germline values: CDR1 WSHSY, CDR2 SAAADI. The CDR3 length is 12 residues. V dropped 2 bases and J dropped 7 bases, with 9 bases sitting between them. CDR3 in amino acids: CASSERGWEQYF. CDR3 bases: TGCGCCAGCAGTGAGCGGGGGTGGGAGCAGTACTTC.

There are a few counts of this clonotype. The V call is TRBV20-1, the J call TRBJ2-5, with TRBD2 matching 8 bases. The V gene's germline CDR1 is DFQATT and CDR2 SNEGSKA (reference sequence). The CDR3 runs to 16 residues. V gave up 2 bases and J gave up 0 bases; unmatched junction bases: 8. The CDR3 protein is CSARTPGGRNQETQYF. The CDR3 DNA is TGCAGTGCTAGAACTCCCGGCGGGAGGAACCAAGAGACCCAGTACTTC.

The rearrangement joins TRBV27 to TRBJ2-5, with TRBD2 as a possible D gene (5 bases). Looked up from germline, CDR1 is MNHEY and CDR2 is SMNVEV (reference sequence). This CDR3 is built from 13 residues. The V end lost 7 bases, the J end lost 7 bases, and 16 bases lay between the germline ends. For the CDR3, the DNA is TGTGCCAGCATGGATCATACCGCGGGGACCCAGTACTTC. Amino acids: CASMDHTAGTQYF.

In its sample, this clonotype was seen a few times. The chain combines TRBV2 with TRBJ2-6, with TRBD1 matching 9 bases. There are 16 residues in the CDR3. V was clipped by 9 bases and J by 0 bases; unmatched bases: 6. Per the germline V gene, CDR1 is SNHLY and CDR2 is FYNNEI. In DNA, the CDR3 is TGTGCCAGACGGGACAGGGCTTTCTCTGGGGCCAACGTCCTGACTTTC. It translates to CARRDRAFSGANVLTF.

The gene calls are TRBV12-5 and TRBJ2-7; the match to TRBD1 covers 7 bases. The germline V gene encodes CDR1 LGHNT and CDR2 FRNRAP. J gave up 3 bases and V 5 bases, and 7 bases lay outside the gene matches. The CDR3 spans 14 residues. The CDR3 nucleotides read TGTGCTAGTGGTCCCGGGACAGTGGGCTACGAGCAGTACTTC. It codes for CASGPGTVGYEQYF.

At least ten counts were recorded for this clonotype. The chain employs TRBV28 and TRBJ2-5; 8 bases agree with TRBD1. Germline trimming cut 6 bases from V and 11 bases from J; bases unmatched to any gene: 17. The germline CDR1 and CDR2 sequences are MDHEN and SYDVKM. The CDR3 totals 15 residues. CDR3 in amino acids: CASSTKNRGNNEQYF. In nucleotides, the CDR3 is TGTGCCAGCAGCACCAAGAACAGGGGGAACAATGAGCAGTACTTC.

This clonotype was seen only a few times. The rearrangement joins TRBV6-1 to TRBJ2-3; D assignment may be TRBD1 or TRBD2 (5 bases each). From germline, CDR1 is MNHNS and CDR2 SASEGT. Trimming removed 8 bases at V and 4 bases at J, with 10 bases between. This CDR3 spans 12 amino acids. The CDR3 DNA sequence: TGTGCCAGCGAGGGGTTGTCAGATACGCAGTATTTT. It specifies CASEGLSDTQYF.

The J gene is TRBJ2-1, the V gene TRBV10-3; no firm D call. The CDR3 covers 12 residues. Germline lookup yields CDR1 ENHRY and CDR2 SYGVKD. V dropped 3 bases and J dropped 3 bases, with 3 bases sitting between them. The DNA of the CDR3 is TGTGCCATCAGTGACAACTACAATGAGCAGTTCTTC. Translating gives CAISDNYNEQFF.

The DNA for the CDR3 is TGCAGTGCTTGGGGGGAAGACCCCAAGGTCTCCTACAATGAGCAGTTCTTC. Its protein is CSAWGEDPKVSYNEQFF. The gene calls are TRBV20-1 and TRBJ2-1; D is possibly TRBD2 (6 bases). Per germline, CDR1 DFQATT and CDR2 SNEGSKA (reference sequence). The CDR3 has 17 residues. V was clipped by 5 bases and J by 0 bases, with 20 bases between them.

This clonotype has just a few counts. The rearrangement joins TRBV12-3 or TRBV12-4 to TRBJ2-7; D gene unclear. CDR3 length: 13 amino acids. Trimming left V 5 bases short and J 4 bases short, with 12 bases between. CDR3 in DNA: TGTGCCAGCAGTGTTCGACGGAGTTACGAGCAGTACTTC. Translated: CASSVRRSYEQYF.

This clonotype was recorded at least ten times. The chain has TRBV6-5 and TRBJ1-1; a possible D gene is TRBD1 (5 bases). This CDR3 spans 14 amino acids. Germline V gene sequence: CDR1 MNHEY, CDR2 SVGAGI. Trimming removed 6 bases from V and 6 bases from J, with 17 bases in between. The CDR3 DNA is TGTGCCAGCAGAACCGGGAAGGGGCGGCCTGAAGCTTTCTTT. Translation: CASRTGKGRPEAFF.

The V call is TRBV10-3, the J call TRBJ2-7; weak D call: TRBD1 (6 bases). Trimming left V 4 bases short and J 3 bases short, with 13 bases between. The germline V gene has CDR1 ENHRY and CDR2 SYGVKD. CDR3 length equals 14 residues. The CDR3 coding sequence is TGTGCCATCAGTGCAGGGGCGGAGGACTACGAGCAGTACTTC. It yields the protein CAISAGAEDYEQYF.

V is TRBV5-5 and J is TRBJ2-7, with 9 bases aligning to TRBD2. Germline values: CDR1 SGHKS, CDR2 YYEKEE (reference sequence). J gave up 7 bases and V 0 bases, and 14 bases lay outside the gene matches. The length of the CDR3 is 17 residues. The CDR3 reads CASSLEGASGALREQYF. CDR3 sequence (DNA): TGTGCCAGCAGCTTGGAGGGGGCTAGCGGGGCTTTAAGAGAGCAGTACTTC.

The rearrangement links TRBV5-5 to TRBJ2-3; no reliable D call. The CDR3 is 13 residues long. Germline V gene sequence: CDR1 SGHKS, CDR2 YYEKEE (reference sequence). The V gene lost 6 bases and the J gene lost 2 bases, with 10 bases spanning the gap. Here the CDR3 reads CASTGTATDTQYF. In nucleotides, the CDR3 is TGTGCCAGCACTGGAACGGCCACAGATACGCAGTATTTT.

This chain joins TRBV7-3 and TRBJ2-1; tentative D call: TRBD2 (5 bases). From germline, CDR1 is SGHTA and CDR2 FQGTGA. The V and J ends lost 5 bases and 4 bases respectively, with 18 bases between them. The CDR3 is made up of 16 amino acids. The CDR3 DNA reads TGTGCCAGCAGCCCGAGGCGGAGGACTCTTTACAATGAGCAGTTCTTC. It codes for CASSPRRRTLYNEQFF.